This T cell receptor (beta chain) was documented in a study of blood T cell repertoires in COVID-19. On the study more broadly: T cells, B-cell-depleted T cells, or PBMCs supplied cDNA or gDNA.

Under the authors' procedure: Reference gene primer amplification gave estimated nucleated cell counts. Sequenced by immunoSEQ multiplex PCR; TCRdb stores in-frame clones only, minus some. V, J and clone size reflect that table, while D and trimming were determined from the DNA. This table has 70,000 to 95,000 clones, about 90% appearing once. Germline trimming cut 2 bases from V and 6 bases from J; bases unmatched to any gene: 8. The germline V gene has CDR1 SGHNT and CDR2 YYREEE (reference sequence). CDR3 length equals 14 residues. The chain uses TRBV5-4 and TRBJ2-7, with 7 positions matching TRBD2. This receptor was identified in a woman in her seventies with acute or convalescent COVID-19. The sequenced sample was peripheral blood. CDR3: CASSLAGRSGEQYF. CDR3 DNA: TGTGCCAGCAGCTTAGCGGGGAGGAGTGGCGAGCAGTACTTC.